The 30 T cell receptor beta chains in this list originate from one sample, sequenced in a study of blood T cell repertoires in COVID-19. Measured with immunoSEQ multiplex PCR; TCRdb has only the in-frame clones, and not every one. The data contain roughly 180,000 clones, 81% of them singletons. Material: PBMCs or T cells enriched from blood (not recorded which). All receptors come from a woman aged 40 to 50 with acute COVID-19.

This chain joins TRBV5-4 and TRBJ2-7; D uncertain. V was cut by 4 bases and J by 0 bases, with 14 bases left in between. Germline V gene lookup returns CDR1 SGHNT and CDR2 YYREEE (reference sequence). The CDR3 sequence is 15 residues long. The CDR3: CASSHPLASSYEQYF. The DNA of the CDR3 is TGTGCCAGCAGCCATCCCCTGGCTAGCTCCTACGAGCAGTACTTC.

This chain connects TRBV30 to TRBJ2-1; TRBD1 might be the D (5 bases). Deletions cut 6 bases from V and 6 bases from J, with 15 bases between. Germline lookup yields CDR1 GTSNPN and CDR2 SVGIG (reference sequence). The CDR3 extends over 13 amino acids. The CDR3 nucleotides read TGTGCCTGCACAGTACAGGTAATCAATGAGCAGTTCTTC. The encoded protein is CACTVQVINEQFF.

The CDR3 DNA is TGTGCCAGCTCATCTTCGCAGACAGGCTCTGGAAACACCATATATTTT. It codes for CASSSSQTGSGNTIYF. The chain couples TRBV18 to TRBJ1-3, with a possible D match to TRBD1 (6 bases). Trimming took 5 bases from V and 0 from J, leaving 14 bases between them. CDR1 is KGHSH and CDR2 is LQKENI in the germline V gene. This CDR3 contains 16 residues.

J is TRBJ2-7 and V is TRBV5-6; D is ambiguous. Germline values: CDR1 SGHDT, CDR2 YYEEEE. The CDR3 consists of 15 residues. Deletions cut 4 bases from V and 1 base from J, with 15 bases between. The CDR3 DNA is TGTGCCAGCAGCCCCCGTCGCAGGTCTTCCTACGAGCAGTACGTC. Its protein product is CASSPRRRSSYEQYV.

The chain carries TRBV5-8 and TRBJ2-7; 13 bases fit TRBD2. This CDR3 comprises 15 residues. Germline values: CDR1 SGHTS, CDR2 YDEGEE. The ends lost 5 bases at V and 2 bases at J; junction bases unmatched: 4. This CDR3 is CASSRLAGGPYEQYF. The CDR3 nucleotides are TGTGCCAGCAGTCGACTAGCGGGAGGACCCTACGAGCAGTACTTC.

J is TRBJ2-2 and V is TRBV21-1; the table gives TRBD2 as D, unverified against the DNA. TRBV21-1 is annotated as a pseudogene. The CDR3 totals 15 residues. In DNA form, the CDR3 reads TGTGCCAGCAGCGCCGGGGGGGGTTACACCGGGGAGCTGTTTTTT. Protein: CASSAGGGYTGELFF.

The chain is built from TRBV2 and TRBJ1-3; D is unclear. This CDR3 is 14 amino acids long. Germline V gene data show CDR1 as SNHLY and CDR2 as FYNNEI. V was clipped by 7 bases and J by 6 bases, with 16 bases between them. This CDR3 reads CASTQRGRPNTIYF. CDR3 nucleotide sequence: TGTGCCAGCACCCAGAGAGGGAGGCCAAACACCATATATTTT.

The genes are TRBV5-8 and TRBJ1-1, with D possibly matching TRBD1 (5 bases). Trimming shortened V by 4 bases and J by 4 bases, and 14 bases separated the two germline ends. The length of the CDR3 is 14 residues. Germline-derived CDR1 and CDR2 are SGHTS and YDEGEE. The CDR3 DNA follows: TGTGCCAGCAGCGGACGACAGAGCCGCACTGAAGCTTTCTTT. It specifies CASSGRQSRTEAFF.

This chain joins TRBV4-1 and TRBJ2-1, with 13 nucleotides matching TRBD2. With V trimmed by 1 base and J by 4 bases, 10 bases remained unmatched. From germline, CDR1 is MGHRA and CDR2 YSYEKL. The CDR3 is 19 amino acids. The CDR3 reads CASSQGVGTSGRGYNEQFF. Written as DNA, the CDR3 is TGCGCCAGCAGCCAAGGAGTTGGTACTAGCGGGAGGGGGTACAATGAGCAGTTCTTC.

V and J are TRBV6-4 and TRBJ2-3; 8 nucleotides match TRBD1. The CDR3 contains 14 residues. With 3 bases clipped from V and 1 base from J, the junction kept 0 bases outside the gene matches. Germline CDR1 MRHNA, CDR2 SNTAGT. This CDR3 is CASSEGQGTDTQYF. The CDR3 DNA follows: TGTGCCAGCAGTGAGGGACAGGGCACAGATACGCAGTATTTT.

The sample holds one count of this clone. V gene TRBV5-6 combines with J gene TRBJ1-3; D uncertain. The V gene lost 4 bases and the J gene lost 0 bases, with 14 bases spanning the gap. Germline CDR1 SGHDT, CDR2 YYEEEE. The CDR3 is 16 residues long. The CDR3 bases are TGTGCCAGCAGCCGACTCCAATCCTTCTCTGGAAACACCATATATTTT. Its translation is CASSRLQSFSGNTIYF.

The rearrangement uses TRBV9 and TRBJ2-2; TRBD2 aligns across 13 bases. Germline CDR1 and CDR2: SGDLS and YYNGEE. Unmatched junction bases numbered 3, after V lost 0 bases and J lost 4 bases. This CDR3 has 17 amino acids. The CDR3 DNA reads TGTGCCAGCAGCGTAGGGACTAGCGGGAGAGTCACCGGGGAGCTGTTTTTT. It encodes CASSVGTSGRVTGELFF. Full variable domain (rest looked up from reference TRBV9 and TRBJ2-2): DSGVTQTPKHLITATGQRVTLRCSPRSGDLSVYWYQQSLDQGLQFLIQYYNGEERAKGNILERFSAQQFPDLHSELNLSSLELGDSALYFCASSVGTSGRVTGELFFGEGSRLTVL.

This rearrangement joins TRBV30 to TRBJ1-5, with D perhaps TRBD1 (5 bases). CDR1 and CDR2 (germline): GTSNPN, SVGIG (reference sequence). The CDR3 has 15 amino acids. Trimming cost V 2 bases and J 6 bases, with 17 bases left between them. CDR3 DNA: TGTGCCTGGAGTTACGGCGGGGGGGGGAGTCAGCCCCAGCATTTT. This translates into CAWSYGGGGSQPQHF.

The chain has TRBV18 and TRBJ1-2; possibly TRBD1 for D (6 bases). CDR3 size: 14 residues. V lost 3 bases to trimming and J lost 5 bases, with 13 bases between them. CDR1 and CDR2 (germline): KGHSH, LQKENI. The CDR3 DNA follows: TGTGCCAGCTCACCTGGGGGCAGTGGATATGGCTACACCTTC. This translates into CASSPGGSGYGYTF.

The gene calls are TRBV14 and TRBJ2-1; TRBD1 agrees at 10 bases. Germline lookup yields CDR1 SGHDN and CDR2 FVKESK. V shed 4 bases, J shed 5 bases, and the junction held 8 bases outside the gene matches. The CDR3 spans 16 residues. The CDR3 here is CASSRQRTGGHNEQFF. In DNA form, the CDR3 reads TGTGCCAGCAGCCGACAGCGGACAGGGGGGCACAATGAGCAGTTCTTC.

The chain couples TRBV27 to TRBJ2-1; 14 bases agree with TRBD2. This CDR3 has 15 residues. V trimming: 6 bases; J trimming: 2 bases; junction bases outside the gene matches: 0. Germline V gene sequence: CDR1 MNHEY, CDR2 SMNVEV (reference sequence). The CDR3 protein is CASRGLAGAYNEQFF. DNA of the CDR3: TGTGCCAGCAGGGGACTAGCGGGAGCCTACAATGAGCAGTTCTTC.

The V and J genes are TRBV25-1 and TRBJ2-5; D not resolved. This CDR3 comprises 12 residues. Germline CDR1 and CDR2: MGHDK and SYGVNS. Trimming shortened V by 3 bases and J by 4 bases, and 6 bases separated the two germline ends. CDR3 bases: TGTGCCAGCAGTGACCCTTCAGAGACCCAGTACTTC. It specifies CASSDPSETQYF.

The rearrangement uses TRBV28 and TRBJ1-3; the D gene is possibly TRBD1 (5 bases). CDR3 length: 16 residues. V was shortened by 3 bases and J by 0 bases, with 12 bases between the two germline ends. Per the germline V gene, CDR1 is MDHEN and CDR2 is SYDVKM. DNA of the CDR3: TGTGCCAGCAGTTTTGAGAATCAGGGCTCTGGAAACACCATATATTTT. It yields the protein CASSFENQGSGNTIYF.

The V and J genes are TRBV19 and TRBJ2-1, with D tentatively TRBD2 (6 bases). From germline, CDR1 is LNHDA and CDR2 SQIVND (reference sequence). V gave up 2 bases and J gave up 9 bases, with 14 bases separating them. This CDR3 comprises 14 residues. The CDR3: CASSITGAVTEQFF. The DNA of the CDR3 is TGTGCCAGTAGTATAACGGGAGCCGTGACTGAGCAGTTCTTC.

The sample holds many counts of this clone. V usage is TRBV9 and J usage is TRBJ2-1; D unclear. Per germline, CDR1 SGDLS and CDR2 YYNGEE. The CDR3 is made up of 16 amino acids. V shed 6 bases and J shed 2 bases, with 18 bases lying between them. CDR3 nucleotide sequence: TGTGCCAGCATCGCCCATTGGATGGAGCCCTACAATGAGCAGTTCTTC. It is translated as CASIAHWMEPYNEQFF.

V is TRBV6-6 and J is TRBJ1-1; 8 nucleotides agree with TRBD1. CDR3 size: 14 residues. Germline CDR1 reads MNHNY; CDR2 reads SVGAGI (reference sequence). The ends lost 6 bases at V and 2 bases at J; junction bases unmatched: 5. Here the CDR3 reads CASSRQGSNTEAFF. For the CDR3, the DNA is TGTGCCAGCAGCCGACAGGGGTCAAACACTGAAGCTTTCTTT.

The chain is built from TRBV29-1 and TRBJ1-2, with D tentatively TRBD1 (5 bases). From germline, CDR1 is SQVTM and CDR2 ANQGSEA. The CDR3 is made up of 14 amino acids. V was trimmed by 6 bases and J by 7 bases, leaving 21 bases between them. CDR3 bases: TGCAGCGTGGGGTTGAGCCAGGGTGAGGCTGGCTACACCTTC. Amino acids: CSVGLSQGEAGYTF.

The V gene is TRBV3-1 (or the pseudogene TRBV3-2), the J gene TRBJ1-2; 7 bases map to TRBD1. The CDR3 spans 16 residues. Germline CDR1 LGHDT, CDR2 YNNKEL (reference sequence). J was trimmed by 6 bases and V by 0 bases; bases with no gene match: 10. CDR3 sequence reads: CASSQDKGAGRDGYTF. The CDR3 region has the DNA TGTGCCAGCAGCCAAGATAAGGGGGCGGGTCGGGATGGCTACACCTTC.

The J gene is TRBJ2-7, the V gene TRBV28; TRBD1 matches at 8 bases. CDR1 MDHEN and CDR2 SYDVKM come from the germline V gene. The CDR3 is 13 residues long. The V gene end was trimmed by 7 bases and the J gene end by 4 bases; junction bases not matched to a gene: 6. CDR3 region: CASKTGGLYEQYF. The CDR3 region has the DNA TGTGCCAGCAAAACAGGGGGTTTATACGAGCAGTACTTC.

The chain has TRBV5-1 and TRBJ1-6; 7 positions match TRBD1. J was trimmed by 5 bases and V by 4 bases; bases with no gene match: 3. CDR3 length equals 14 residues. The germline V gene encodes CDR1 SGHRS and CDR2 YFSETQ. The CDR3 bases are TGCGCCAGCAGCGGAACAGGGGATAATTCACCCCTCCACTTT. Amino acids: CASSGTGDNSPLHF.

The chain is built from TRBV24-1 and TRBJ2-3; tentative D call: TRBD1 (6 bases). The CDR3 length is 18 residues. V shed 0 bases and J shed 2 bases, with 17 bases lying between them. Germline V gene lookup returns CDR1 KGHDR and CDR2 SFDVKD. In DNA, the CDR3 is TGTGCCACCAGTGATTTGAAGGATCGTGGACAGCACACAGATACGCAGTATTTT. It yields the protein CATSDLKDRGQHTDTQYF.

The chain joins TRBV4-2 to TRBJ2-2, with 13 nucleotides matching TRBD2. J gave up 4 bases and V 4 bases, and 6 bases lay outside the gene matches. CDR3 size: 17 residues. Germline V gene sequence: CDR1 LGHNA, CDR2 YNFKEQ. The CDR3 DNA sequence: TGTGCCAGCAGCCCGATAACTAGCGGGAGGGCCACCGGGGAGCTGTTTTTT. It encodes CASSPITSGRATGELFF.

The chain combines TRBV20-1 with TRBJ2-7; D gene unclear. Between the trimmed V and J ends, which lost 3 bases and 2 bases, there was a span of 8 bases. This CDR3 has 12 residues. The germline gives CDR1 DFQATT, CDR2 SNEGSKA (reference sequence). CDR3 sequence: CSASLSPYEQYF. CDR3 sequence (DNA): TGCAGTGCTAGTTTGAGCCCCTACGAGCAGTACTTC.

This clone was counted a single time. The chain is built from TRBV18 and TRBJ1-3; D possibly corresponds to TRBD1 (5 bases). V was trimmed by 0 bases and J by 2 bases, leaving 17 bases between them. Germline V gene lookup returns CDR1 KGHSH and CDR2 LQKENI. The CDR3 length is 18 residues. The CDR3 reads CASSPPFSGALAGNTIYF. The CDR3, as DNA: TGTGCCAGCTCACCACCTTTCAGTGGGGCGCTGGCTGGAAACACCATATATTTT.

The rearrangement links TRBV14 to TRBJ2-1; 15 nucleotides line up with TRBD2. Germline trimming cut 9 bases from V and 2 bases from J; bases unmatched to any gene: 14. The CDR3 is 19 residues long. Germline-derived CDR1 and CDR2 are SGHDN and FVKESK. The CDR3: CARGGGGLAGGCTYNEQFF. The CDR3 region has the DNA TGTGCCAGAGGAGGCGGAGGACTAGCGGGAGGGTGCACCTACAATGAGCAGTTCTTC.